This T cell receptor (beta chain) was recorded in a study of beta chain features in type 1 diabetes (dated by TCRdb to 2016 to 2018). Looking at the study overall: Mean age, gender distribution, total cell number and subset yield were not different between patients and healthy donors. A total of 90 million to 120 million sorted cells were examined across all samples, and a strong correlation was observed between cell number per subset and RNA yield. In the study, TCRB repertoires of sorted circulating CD4+ T cell subsets from recently diagnosed type 1 diabetes patients were compared with those of matched healthy donors. Regulatory and stem cell-like memory subsets were obtained from only 8 patients and about eight healthy donors, while naive and central memory subsets were obtained from all 30 or so donors.

The entire isolated RNA was reverse transcribed using the High Capacity cDNA Reverse Transcription Kit, and thus expressed TCRB transcripts were sequenced. Naive, central memory and regulatory T cell samples underwent deep immunoSEQ sequencing, averaging about 3.57 million total reads per sample. Sorted cells were lysed in RLT buffer, and RNA was extracted using DNase-treated RNeasy Micro or Mini kits according to cell number. Each cell subset was processed separately to prevent cross-contamination, with patient and healthy donor samples processed together. The immunoSEQ multiplex PCR was used to amplify TCRB sequences from cDNA, yielding 87-bp fragments that span the CDR3 region. The amplicons were sequenced using the Illumina HiSeq platform. Turning to the authors' computational methods: Synthetic template baselines were used to correct PCR bias computationally, reads within Hamming distance 2 were collapsed, and singletons that could not be merged were discarded. Reads were aligned against IMGT to assign V, D and J genes, CDR3 length and insertions or deletions at six rearrangement sites. Within each subset, clonotype counts were normalized to sorted cell number, and only after that were true diversity and Gini coefficients computed with the tcR R package. Repertoire sharing was quantified using the overlap coefficient calculated on TCRB nucleotide sequences. Out-of-frame TCRB sequences from naive cells were analyzed as a proxy for the pre-selection repertoire. The table comes from immuneACCESS by way of TCRdb, which keeps in-frame sequences with V and J called. Part of the clones is missing from these tables; in studies checked, under half for an unresolved V gene and the rest for unknown reasons. The V and J calls and clone size are taken from that table; D and trimming were inferred from the DNA. This sample holds 680,000 or so clones; around 15% were observed only once. The biggest ten clones account for 0.022% of the sample.

The V and J ends are trimmed by 0 bases and 6 bases, leaving 9 bases between them. Sequences SGHDN (CDR1) and FVKESK (CDR2) are obtained from the germline V gene. The CDR3 runs 15 amino acids, cysteine and phenylalanine included. Just the 45-base CDR3 DNA is kept, in frame starting at base 1. Each donor gave one peripheral blood draw, about 100 mL on average, collected into heparinised tubes. A BD FACSAria II was used to sort naive, central memory, regulatory and stem cell-like memory CD4+ T cells with a panel that included CD45RO, CCR7, CD25, CD127, CD95 and CD27. A purity above 98% was achieved for all sorted populations. PBMCs were separated immediately by Lymphoprep density gradient centrifugation and were stained directly, without being cultured. So that batch effects would be minimized, each experiment stained and sorted samples in pairs, pairing one healthy donor with one patient. Overall study results and their limits: At VDJ recombination sites, patients with type 1 diabetes made fewer insertions and deleted more nucleotides, a pattern implying thymic rearrangement abnormalities. Naive, central memory and regulatory TCRB repertoires appeared to be more alike among patients than among healthy donors. PCR may preferentially amplify shorter templates, but because patient and control samples were amplified and corrected together, any resulting skew would affect both groups equally. Because small numbers of individuals were included in the HLA sub-analyses, any influence of HLA type on TCRB rearrangement was left unresolved. Because cDNA was sequenced instead of genomic DNA, activated cells with high expression could be over-represented, although the groups did not differ in activation or CD3 levels. In all four CD4+ subsets, TCRB CDR3 length was moderately but significantly shorter in type 1 diabetes patients.

This clone came up once. Its antigen specificity is not known. No per-base quality is available; no much larger clone lies one base away. Material: naive CD4+ T cells from blood. The meaning of the sample's cell subset or site label: true naive CD4+ T cells. Recombination linked TRBV14 to TRBJ1-6; the D gene is perhaps TRBD1, on 5 matching bases. This receptor was obtained from a man aged 18 to 30 with type 1 diabetes. The sequenced DNA is TGTGCCAGCAGCCAAGATCCTGGGACTAATTCACCCCTCCACTTT. Translated, it reads CASSQDPGTNSPLHF.